This T cell receptor beta chain was identified during a study of cytomegalovirus exposure and HLA in healthy donors. General study points: TCR beta V segments were, for the most part, productive about 90% or about 30% of the time in an earlier analysis. A later analysis revealed that TCR association rates differed between HLA loci, peaking at DRB1 and bottoming out at HLA-C.

CDR3 length: 14 residues. Trimming pared 5 bases from V and 4 bases from J, leaving 14 bases between. Germline CDR1 LNHDA, CDR2 SQIVND (reference sequence). With 60 Vbeta and 13 Jbeta primers, the PCR was carried out. The assay was immunoSEQ multiplex PCR, and TCRdb's table has in-frame clones only and misses some. The sample includes some 150,000 clones, around 87% of them seen just once. As for this clone: What it binds is not known.

The chain recombines TRBV19 with TRBJ1-1; D is undetermined. The origin of this receptor is a woman aged 25 to 39 in good health and CMV-seronegative. The sequencing input was PBMCs. CDR3 amino acids: CASSFDPRGTEAFF. For the CDR3, the DNA is TGTGCCAGTAGTTTTGACCCCCGGGGCACTGAAGCTTTCTTT.